Sequencing of this TCR beta chain was carried out in a study of blood T cells in healthy people across ages. A second PCR, run for roughly 6 to 11 cycles, used a sample-barcoded 5' primer plus a J-beta primer mix. A single record per CDR3 protein comes from TCRdb applying MiXCR to the 5' RACE reads. The data contain more than 500,000 distinct CDR3 sequences, 25% to 30% of them singletons. V lost 6 bases to trimming and J lost 1 base; unmatched junction nucleotides: 7. This CDR3 has 17 amino acids. Germline V gene sequence: CDR1 MNHEY, CDR2 SVGEGT. Sequencing input: blood. This clonotype was sampled from a woman in her 70s in good health. V usage is TRBV6-2 or TRBV6-3 and J usage is TRBJ2-5, with TRBD2 matching 14 bases. The CDR3 bases are TGTGCCAGCAGAAGACTAGCGGGGGGGCCAACCCAAGAGACCCAGTACTTC. Translation gives CASRRLAGGPTQETQYF.